The rows below give T cell receptor beta chains drawn from one sample of a study of blood T cell repertoires in COVID-19. Method: immunoSEQ multiplex PCR; TCRdb's copy keeps in-frame clones and lacks some. The sample consists of about 170,000 clones, about 80% of them appearing once. Input material: PBMCs or T cells enriched from blood (not recorded which). These receptors were obtained from a woman in her 70s in a cohort exposed to, infected with or recovered from COVID-19 (not recorded which). Both conserved end residues are part of each CDR3. Fields, in order: J gene, V gene, D gene, clone size, CDR3 DNA, CDR3 protein. D genes are given only for firm matches. Clone size is not always given. Where it is, it says once, few, many or a class for expanded clones.

j_gene: TRBJ1-1
v_gene: TRBV27
d_gene: TRBD1
abundance: .
CDR3nt: TGTGCCAGCAGTTGGACAGGGGGAGGGAACACTGAAGCTTTCTTT
CDR3aa: CASSWTGGGNTEAFF

j_gene: TRBJ2-3
v_gene: TRBV29-1
d_gene: TRBD2
abundance: .
CDR3nt: TGCAGCGTTGAGCCTCCCGGGGGGTCGCTATGGGTAACAGATACGCAGTATTTT
CDR3aa: CSVEPPGGSLWVTDTQYF

j_gene: TRBJ1-3
v_gene: TRBV4-3
d_gene: .
abundance: .
CDR3nt: TGCGCCAGCAGCCCCGTCGGAGGGAGTGGAAACACCATATATTTT
CDR3aa: CASSPVGGSGNTIYF

j_gene: TRBJ2-5
v_gene: TRBV25-1
d_gene: .
abundance: .
CDR3nt: TGTGCCAGCAGTGAATTATTAGACAGTGCTCGAGAGACCCAGTACTTC
CDR3aa: CASSELLDSARETQYF

j_gene: TRBJ2-4
v_gene: TRBV19
d_gene: .
abundance: .
CDR3nt: TGTGCCAGTTCCTTACACGAAAACATTCAGTACTTC
CDR3aa: CASSLHENIQYF

j_gene: TRBJ1-4
v_gene: TRBV28
d_gene: .
abundance: once
CDR3nt: TGTGCCAGCAGTCCCCCACAGGTCGCAGCGGGGCATGAAAAACTGTTTTTT
CDR3aa: CASSPPQVAAGHEKLFF

j_gene: TRBJ2-3
v_gene: TRBV11-2
d_gene: TRBD1
abundance: .
CDR3nt: TGTGCCAGCAGCCCGGGACAGCAGCTAGATACGCAGTATTTT
CDR3aa: CASSPGQQLDTQYF

j_gene: TRBJ1-2
v_gene: TRBV3-1/TRBV3-2
d_gene: TRBD1
abundance: few
CDR3nt: TGTGCCAGCAGCCAAGTACGGACAGGCTATGGCTACACCTTC
CDR3aa: CASSQVRTGYGYTF

j_gene: TRBJ2-3
v_gene: TRBV11-3
d_gene: .
abundance: .
CDR3nt: TGTGCCAGCAGCTTTGATCAGAAGGATACGCAGTATTTT
CDR3aa: CASSFDQKDTQYF

j_gene: TRBJ2-2
v_gene: TRBV27
d_gene: TRBD1
abundance: .
CDR3nt: TGTGCCAGCAGTTTTCTCGGGACAGCTTTCACCGGGGAGCTGTTTTTT
CDR3aa: CASSFLGTAFTGELFF

j_gene: TRBJ2-2
v_gene: TRBV5-4
d_gene: .
abundance: .
CDR3nt: TGTGCCAGCAGCTTGGTAGGGGGGGCGAACACCGGGGAGCTGTTTTTT
CDR3aa: CASSLVGGANTGELFF

j_gene: TRBJ1-2
v_gene: TRBV5-1
d_gene: .
abundance: few
CDR3nt: TGCGCCAGCAGCTCAGTGCTACAGGGAATAGGTGGCTACACCTTC
CDR3aa: CASSSVLQGIGGYTF

j_gene: TRBJ2-1
v_gene: TRBV4-3
d_gene: TRBD2
abundance: .
CDR3nt: TGCGCCAGCAGCCAAGATCTAGCGGGAGGTAATGAGCAGTTCTTC
CDR3aa: CASSQDLAGGNEQFF

j_gene: TRBJ1-1
v_gene: TRBV28
d_gene: .
abundance: .
CDR3nt: TGTGCCAGCAGCCCTCCGGCGGCGGTGAACACTGAAGCTTTCTTT
CDR3aa: CASSPPAAVNTEAFF

j_gene: TRBJ2-3
v_gene: TRBV19
d_gene: TRBD2
abundance: .
CDR3nt: TGTGCCAGTAGTGACCGATCCAGACTAGCGGGAGCGGCAGATACGCAGTATTTT
CDR3aa: CASSDRSRLAGAADTQYF

j_gene: TRBJ2-3
v_gene: TRBV6-5
d_gene: .
abundance: .
CDR3nt: TGTGCCAGCAGTACTAGTCTGACAGATACGCAGTATTTT
CDR3aa: CASSTSLTDTQYF

j_gene: TRBJ1-2
v_gene: TRBV12-3/TRBV12-4
d_gene: TRBD1
abundance: .
CDR3nt: TGTGCCAGCAGGGGGACAGGGGAATATGGCTACACCTTC
CDR3aa: CASRGTGEYGYTF

j_gene: TRBJ1-4
v_gene: TRBV28
d_gene: TRBD1
abundance: .
CDR3nt: TGTGCCAGCAACCCTGGGACAGCAACTAATGAAAAACTGTTTTTT
CDR3aa: CASNPGTATNEKLFF

j_gene: TRBJ2-3
v_gene: TRBV9
d_gene: .
abundance: .
CDR3nt: TGTGCCAGCAGCGTAGGACGGGATACAGATACGCAGTATTTT
CDR3aa: CASSVGRDTDTQYF

j_gene: TRBJ2-2
v_gene: TRBV11-2
d_gene: TRBD1
abundance: .
CDR3nt: TGTGCCAGCAGCACCAGACAGGGGTCGACCGGGGAGCTGTTTTTT
CDR3aa: CASSTRQGSTGELFF

j_gene: TRBJ1-1
v_gene: TRBV13
d_gene: .
abundance: .
CDR3nt: TGTGCCAGCAGCACTCCTACCGGGTCTTCGGGAACTGAAGCTTTCTTT
CDR3aa: CASSTPTGSSGTEAFF

j_gene: TRBJ2-2
v_gene: TRBV14
d_gene: .
abundance: .
CDR3nt: TGTGCCAGCAGCCAAGTTTTATTCGCCGGGGAGCTGTTTTTT
CDR3aa: CASSQVLFAGELFF

j_gene: TRBJ2-1
v_gene: TRBV7-8
d_gene: .
abundance: few
CDR3nt: TGTGCCAGCAGCTTCGGCCCCCCAGGGGCTGGTCGTGATGAGCAGTTCTTC
CDR3aa: CASSFGPPGAGRDEQFF

j_gene: TRBJ1-5
v_gene: TRBV7-8
d_gene: TRBD1
abundance: .
CDR3nt: TGTGCCAGCAGCCCGGACAGGGGGTATGCATATAGCAATCAGCCCCAGCATTTT
CDR3aa: CASSPDRGYAYSNQPQHF

j_gene: TRBJ1-1
v_gene: TRBV19
d_gene: TRBD1
abundance: .
CDR3nt: TGTGCCAGTAGTAAAAGACAGGGGGCGAGTAACACTGAAGCTTTCTTT
CDR3aa: CASSKRQGASNTEAFF

j_gene: TRBJ2-1
v_gene: TRBV30
d_gene: TRBD2
abundance: .
CDR3nt: TGCGGCGGGACTAGCGGGAAGGCAGTCAATGAGCAGTTCTTC
CDR3aa: CGGTSGKAVNEQFF

j_gene: TRBJ2-1
v_gene: TRBV27
d_gene: TRBD1
abundance: .
CDR3nt: TGTGCCAGCAGATGGGACAGCTACAATGAGCAGTTCTTC
CDR3aa: CASRWDSYNEQFF

j_gene: TRBJ1-6
v_gene: TRBV29-1
d_gene: TRBD1
abundance: .
CDR3nt: TGCAGCGTTGTGGACAGGGTCGGTTCACCCCTCCACTTT
CDR3aa: CSVVDRVGSPLHF

j_gene: TRBJ1-5
v_gene: TRBV19
d_gene: TRBD1
abundance: .
CDR3nt: TGTGCCAGCGAGGACAGGCCCGGGCAGCCCCAGCATTTT
CDR3aa: CASEDRPGQPQHF

j_gene: TRBJ1-1
v_gene: TRBV18
d_gene: TRBD1
abundance: .
CDR3nt: TGTGCCAGCTCACCGCCTAATGACAGGGACACTGAAGCTTTCTTT
CDR3aa: CASSPPNDRDTEAFF

j_gene: TRBJ1-2
v_gene: TRBV30
d_gene: .
abundance: .
CDR3nt: TGTGCCTGGAGTGTACAAGGGGCCAGTGGCTACACCTTC
CDR3aa: CAWSVQGASGYTF

j_gene: TRBJ2-2
v_gene: TRBV5-3
d_gene: TRBD2
abundance: .
CDR3nt: TGTGCCAGAAGCTTGGTTTCATGGACTAGCGGGAGGGCTGACGGGGAGCTGTTTTTT
CDR3aa: CARSLVSWTSGRADGELFF

j_gene: TRBJ2-1
v_gene: TRBV7-9
d_gene: .
abundance: .
CDR3nt: TGTGCCAGCAGCTCAGGGGGGCCGGGCTACAATGAGCAGTTCTTC
CDR3aa: CASSSGGPGYNEQFF

j_gene: TRBJ2-5
v_gene: TRBV23-1
d_gene: TRBD2
abundance: .
CDR3nt: TGCGCCAGCCCTCGAGGGGAGGGCCAGGAGACCCAGTACTTC
CDR3aa: CASPRGEGQETQYF

j_gene: TRBJ2-7
v_gene: TRBV7-9
d_gene: .
abundance: .
CDR3nt: TGTGCCAGCAGCCCCTCTTCGGGGGTTCGGGTCGAGCAGTACTTC
CDR3aa: CASSPSSGVRVEQYF